The T cell receptor beta chain described here comes from a study of blood T cell repertoires in COVID-19. At the level of the study: COVID-19 samples collected from the United States, Italy and Spain covered acute and convalescent phases.

Participants were aged roughly 18 to 90 years from around 24 US areas. Original data processing: For nucleated cells, counts were estimated from reference gene primer amplification. The table came from immunoSEQ multiplex PCR; TCRdb's copy has only in-frame clones and leaves some out. The V and J calls and the clone size are those of that table, but D and trimming were determined from the DNA. This table holds hundreds of thousands of clones, 80% to 90% found once. V lost 2 bases and J lost 0, with 14 bases in between. Germline CDR1 is SGHRS and CDR2 is YFSETQ. This CDR3 contains 16 residues. The genes are TRBV5-1 and TRBJ1-1; D might be TRBD1 (6 bases). What was sequenced was PBMCs or T cells enriched from blood (not recorded which). The origin of this receptor is a man in his forties who had recovered from COVID-19. The chain's CDR3 is CASSFAPTGMNTEAFF. The CDR3 bases are TGCGCCAGCAGCTTCGCCCCTACAGGGATGAACACTGAAGCTTTCTTT.